The clone carrying this T cell receptor beta chain was seen many times. Per germline, CDR1 DFQATT and CDR2 SNEGSKA (reference sequence). The CDR3 consists of 12 residues. V lost 6 bases and J lost 4, with 12 bases in between. Using unique molecular identifiers, the investigators prepared the TCRbeta library. TCRdb ran MiXCR on the PCR reads and lists one entry per CDR3 protein. Here the sample spans about 240,000 distinct CDR3 sequences, around 12% being singletons. This record belongs to a study of T-cell reconstitution after alpha-beta-depleted transplantation in children. The specimen was PBMCs from the stem cell graft donor, collected from the stem cell graft. The chain has TRBV20-1 and TRBJ1-2; a possible D gene is TRBD1 (6 bases). The receptor's source is a human donor who donated a stem cell graft to a child with acute lymphoblastic leukemia. CDR3 in DNA: TGCAGTGCAGTCACAGGGACCTATGGCTACACCTTC. As protein: CSAVTGTYGYTF.